Here is one T cell receptor beta chain with its context. This clone turned up a few times. No antigen is known for it. No base quality information exists; no much larger clone differs at one position. TCRbeta CDR3 regions were amplified from genomic DNA using the immunoSEQ Assay, a bias-controlled multiplex PCR. The authors' analysis ran thus. Nucleated cell counts per sample were estimated from amplification of reference gene primers within the assay. To quantify the absolute abundance of each unique TCRbeta CDR3 rearrangement, sequence reads were collapsed and filtered. Productive Simpson clonality was computed per sample as the square root of Simpson's diversity index over productive rearrangements. Imported from immuneACCESS, the table was reduced by TCRdb to in-frame sequences with V and J called. These copies leave out some clones; in studies compared against another copy, an unresolved V gene accounts for under half, and the cause of the remainder is not known. V, J and clone size are those of that table, while D and trimming were read from the DNA. The sample has hundreds of thousands of clones on record, nearly 90% of them singletons. Of the sample, 0.75% to 0.9% falls within the top ten clones.

The sample is drawn from a study of blood T cell repertoires in COVID-19 (dated by TCRdb to the early 2020s). Context from the whole study: Samples covering the acute and convalescent phases of COVID-19 were provided by collaborators in the United States, Italy and Spain. The material from the prospective study consisted of cDNA or gDNA derived from T cells, B-cell-depleted T cells, or PBMCs. Subjects who had been exposed to COVID-19, were actively infected with it, or had recovered from it provided the deeply sampled blood TCRbeta repertoires that made up the dataset. The repertoires were made available in a free public database intended to serve as a resource for research on the immune response to SARS-CoV-2. Samples came from the ongoing ImmuneRACE study (first 160 participants) plus 1,254 subjects from 6 global collaborators. The sample metadata nearly always contained a de-identified subject ID, COVID-19 status, age in years and sex. Where available, HLA class I and class II types were obtained from metadata supplied by the sample provider rather than from assay-based typing.

In Seattle, one collaborating source enrolled patients while the infection was active and tracked those patients longitudinally over the course of disease. The collaborating institutions used their own protocols to collect whole blood in K2EDTA tubes. For TCRbeta analysis, collaborators shipped samples as frozen whole blood, isolated PBMCs, or DNA extracted from either of those sample types. Study-wide conclusions, independent of this receptor: How much clinical and demographic metadata was included differed by source and by participant, and the metadata was provided uncurated.

From the cysteine through the phenylalanine, the CDR3 covers 14 amino acids. Kept here is only the CDR3 DNA, which spans 42 bases and is read in frame from base 1. Taken from the germline V gene, the CDR1 and CDR2 loops are ENHRY and SYGVKD. The V end gives up 6 bases and the J end 3 bases, leaving 6 bases in the junction not matched to a gene. This clonotype originated in a man aged 18 to 30 with COVID-19, enrolled during active disease. The V and J segments used are TRBV10-3 and TRBJ2-7; 9 bases in the junction line up with TRBD1. Sequencing was carried out using peripheral blood. CDR3 reads: CAIREGQGDYEQYF. The nucleotide sequence reads as follows: TGTGCCATCAGGGAGGGACAGGGAGACTACGAGCAGTACTTC.